Shown below are 27 T cell receptor beta chains from a single sample sequenced in a study of T cells in localized non-small cell lung cancer. TCRdb's table, derived via immunoSEQ multiplex PCR, lists solely in-frame clones and lacks some. The sample has about 1,400 clones, approximately 23% seen once. This specimen consisted of normal lung tissue next to the tumor, obtained before any cancer treatment. These receptor sequences come from a male donor older than 55 with stage III squamous cell lung carcinoma.

This clone was counted between two and nine times. The chain carries TRBV7-6 and TRBJ2-7; the D gene could be TRBD1 or TRBD2 (5 bases each). V lost 1 base to trimming and J lost 1 base, with 8 bases between them. The CDR3 runs to 14 residues. Per the germline V gene, CDR1 is SGHVS and CDR2 is FNYEAQ. CDR3 residues: CASSLDGGSYEQYF. The CDR3 nucleotides read TGTGCCAGCAGCTTAGATGGGGGATCCTACGAGCAGTACTTC.

The chain combines TRBV30 with TRBJ1-3; possible D gene TRBD1, 5 bases. This CDR3 spans 12 amino acids. The V gene lost 5 bases and the J gene lost 4 bases, with 9 bases spanning the gap. Germline loops: CDR1 GTSNPN, CDR2 SVGIG (reference sequence). The DNA for the CDR3 is TGTGCCTGGGGGGGATCCGGAAACACCATATATTTT. Its protein product is CAWGGSGNTIYF.

In its sample, this clone was seen a few times. The V gene is TRBV11-3, the J gene TRBJ1-5, with a possible D match to TRBD1 (5 bases). Germline V lookup: CDR1 SGHNT, CDR2 YENEEA. V shed 3 bases and J shed 6 bases, with 12 bases lying between them. This CDR3 region has 14 residues. Here the CDR3 DNA reads TGTGCCAGCAGCTTGGGAGTGGGGGGTCAGCCCCAGCATTTT. Its translation: CASSLGVGGQPQHF.

The V and J genes are TRBV1 and TRBJ2-7; TRBD1, the table's D call, was not compared with the DNA. TRBV1 is described as a pseudogene. CDR3 length: 12 amino acids. CDR3 DNA: TGCGCCAGCAGCCTCACAGGGCGGGAGCAGTACTTC. Translation gives CASSLTGREQYF.

The V gene is TRBV5-1, the J gene TRBJ2-1; D unresolved. Trimming pared 5 bases from V and 0 bases from J, leaving 15 bases between. Germline CDR1 is SGHRS and CDR2 is YFSETQ. CDR3 size: 16 residues. CDR3 sequence: CASSATPDRSYNEQFF. CDR3 bases: TGCGCCAGCAGTGCGACACCCGATCGCTCCTACAATGAGCAGTTCTTC. The entire variable domain, with the rest obtained from reference TRBV5-1 and TRBJ2-1, is as follows: KAGVTQTPRYLIKTRGQQVTLSCSPISGHRSVSWYQQTPGQGLQFLFEYFSETQRNKGNFPGRFSGRQFSNSRSEMNVSTLELGDSALYLCASSATPDRSYNEQFFGPGTRLTVL.

The chain is built from TRBV6-8 and TRBJ2-5, with 9 bases lining up with TRBD1. The V gene end was trimmed by 3 bases and the J gene end by 4 bases; junction bases not matched to a gene: 6. The germline gives CDR1 MNHGY, CDR2 SAAAGT. The CDR3 is 15 residues long. CDR3 region: CASSYTGGAGETQYF. CDR3 DNA: TGTGCCAGCAGTTATACAGGGGGCGCAGGAGAGACCCAGTACTTC.

This clone came up a few times. V gene TRBV10-3 combines with J gene TRBJ1-1; no reliable D call. The CDR3 covers 16 residues. V lost 2 bases and J 6 bases, leaving 19 bases between the germline ends. Germline V lookup: CDR1 ENHRY, CDR2 SYGVKD. The CDR3 region is CAISEDLRWGQPEAFF. CDR3 in DNA: TGTGCCATCAGTGAGGACCTTAGGTGGGGTCAGCCTGAAGCTTTCTTT.

V is TRBV5-1 and J is TRBJ1-1; D might be TRBD1 (6 bases). The V gene's germline CDR1 is SGHRS and CDR2 YFSETQ. The CDR3 loop spans 14 amino acids. V lost 4 bases and J lost 0, with 10 bases in between. The CDR3 DNA reads TGCGCCAGCAGCGCCGGACAGATGAACACTGAAGCTTTCTTT. Protein sequence: CASSAGQMNTEAFF.

This clone is classed as large. V is TRBV15 and J is TRBJ2-7, with a possible D match to TRBD2 (6 bases). Per germline, CDR1 LNHNV and CDR2 YYDKDF (reference sequence). Trimming cost V 3 bases and J 2 bases, with 11 bases left between them. The CDR3 loop spans 14 amino acids. The CDR3 protein is CATSRYAGPYEQYF. CDR3 sequence (DNA): TGTGCCACCAGCAGGTACGCGGGACCCTACGAGCAGTACTTC.

The CDR3 spells CAWSVLGENTEAFF. As DNA, the CDR3 is TGTGCCTGGAGTGTACTAGGGGAGAACACTGAAGCTTTCTTT. The gene calls are TRBV30 and TRBJ1-1; possibly TRBD1 for D (5 bases). Germline CDR1 is GTSNPN and CDR2 is SVGIG (reference sequence). Trimming cost V 0 bases and J 1 base, with 9 bases left between them. The CDR3 has 14 residues. The whole variable domain, filled in from reference TRBV30 and TRBJ1-1, reads SQTIHQWPATLVQPVGSPLSLECTVEGTSNPNLYWYRQAAGRGLQLLFYSVGIGQISSEVPQNLSASRPQDRQFILSSKKLLLSDSGFYLCAWSVLGENTEAFFGQGTRLTVV.

The gene calls are TRBV19 and TRBJ1-1; 9 positions match TRBD1. There are 14 residues in the CDR3. With V trimmed by 1 base and J by 4 bases, 1 base remained unmatched. CDR1 is LNHDA and CDR2 is SQIVND in the germline V gene (reference sequence). The CDR3, as DNA: TGTGCCAGTAGTATAGTGGGACAGGGCACTGAAGCTTTCTTT. Encoded protein: CASSIVGQGTEAFF.

The chain links TRBV19 to TRBJ1-5; D is ambiguous. Trimming took off 0 bases at V and 6 bases at J, with 12 bases between the two ends. CDR1 and CDR2 (germline): LNHDA, SQIVND (reference sequence). This CDR3 is built from 15 residues. CDR3 nucleotides: TGTGCCAGTAGTATAGAAGGAGCGGGCGGTCAGCCCCAGCATTTT. Protein: CASSIEGAGGQPQHF. The full variable domain, its missing parts supplied by reference TRBV19 and TRBJ1-5, is DGGITQSPKYLFRKEGQNVTLSCEQNLNHDAMYWYRQDPGQGLRLIYYSQIVNDFQKGDIAEGYSVSREKKESFPLTVTSAQKNPTAFYLCASSIEGAGGQPQHFGDGTRLSIL.

By share, this clone counts as large. This sequence joins TRBV6-8 and TRBJ2-7; TRBD1 or TRBD2 may be the D gene (5 bases each). V lost 6 bases, J lost 3 bases, and 12 bases lay in between. The V gene's germline CDR1 is MNHGY and CDR2 SAAAGT. The CDR3 contains 13 residues. The DNA for the CDR3 is TGTGCCAGCAGCGAGGGGCGGGTCTACGAGCAGTACTTC. Encoded protein: CASSEGRVYEQYF.

Only a few counts were recorded for this clone. The chain employs TRBV6-1 and TRBJ2-3; maybe TRBD2 (5 bases). The CDR3 consists of 14 residues. V was pared by 0 bases and J by 1 base, with 5 bases between. CDR1 is MNHNS and CDR2 is SASEGT in the germline V gene. The CDR3: CASSEAGGTDTQYF. The DNA of the CDR3 is TGTGCCAGCAGTGAAGCGGGAGGCACAGATACGCAGTATTTT.

This clone was found a few times. The chain links TRBV11-1 to TRBJ2-7, with 15 bases aligning to TRBD2. CDR1 is SGHAT, CDR2 FQDESV, per germline (reference sequence). V lost 4 bases to trimming and J lost 4 bases; unmatched junction nucleotides: 5. This CDR3 region has 16 residues. The CDR3 coding sequence is TGTGCCAGCAGCTCCCGGACTAGCGGGAGGGCTTACGAGCAGTACTTC. Its translation: CASSSRTSGRAYEQYF.

This clone was seen more than once but under ten times. The V gene is TRBV9, the J gene TRBJ2-7, with TRBD2 identical over 11 bases. The CDR3 is made up of 14 amino acids. The ends lost 5 bases at V and 2 bases at J; junction bases unmatched: 3. The V gene's germline CDR1 is SGDLS and CDR2 YYNGEE. The CDR3 nucleotides are TGTGCCAGCAGGCCGGGACTAGCGGCCTACGAGCAGTACTTC. Encoded protein: CASRPGLAAYEQYF.

DNA for the CDR3: TGTGCCAGCAGCTTAGTACAGGGGGTTCCGGGACAGGGTTACAATGAGCAGTTCTTC. Protein sequence: CASSLVQGVPGQGYNEQFF. This chain connects TRBV11-3 to TRBJ2-1; 9 nucleotides agree with TRBD1. This CDR3 is built from 19 residues. Germline lookup yields CDR1 SGHNT and CDR2 YENEEA. V was pared by 1 base and J by 4 bases, with 14 bases of the junction left unmatched.

The chain uses TRBV30 and TRBJ1-2; D call uncertain. CDR1 is GTSNPN, CDR2 SVGIG, per germline (reference sequence). This CDR3 has 12 amino acids. V lost 3 bases, J lost 4 bases, and 9 bases lay in between. The CDR3 here is CAWRPDGYGYTF. The CDR3, as DNA: TGTGCCTGGAGACCGGACGGCTATGGCTACACCTTC. Full variable domain (outside the CDR3, taken from reference TRBV30 and TRBJ1-2): SQTIHQWPATLVQPVGSPLSLECTVEGTSNPNLYWYRQAAGRGLQLLFYSVGIGQISSEVPQNLSASRPQDRQFILSSKKLLLSDSGFYLCAWRPDGYGYTFGSGTRLTVV.

The V call is TRBV28, the J call TRBJ2-6; tentatively, D is TRBD2 (5 bases). Looked up from germline, CDR1 is MDHEN and CDR2 is SYDVKM. V was pared by 3 bases and J by 0 bases, with 9 bases between. The CDR3 has 16 residues. CDR3 in amino acids: CASSFGRVSGANVLTF. As DNA, the CDR3 is TGTGCCAGCAGTTTCGGGCGGGTCTCTGGGGCCAACGTCCTGACTTTC.

This clone was detected only a few times. V gene TRBV4-1 combines with J gene TRBJ2-3, with D hard to call. This CDR3 contains 16 residues. The germline V gene encodes CDR1 MGHRA and CDR2 YSYEKL. V was pared by 0 bases and J by 0 bases, with 10 bases between. The CDR3 is CASSQEKGPSTDTQYF. CDR3 nucleotide sequence: TGCGCCAGCAGCCAAGAAAAGGGCCCTAGCACAGATACGCAGTATTTT.

The chain is built from TRBV11-3 and TRBJ2-5, with no clear D. From germline, CDR1 is SGHNT and CDR2 YENEEA. V lost 5 bases, J lost 1 base, and 11 bases lay in between. There are 14 residues in the CDR3. The CDR3 bases are TGTGCCAGCAGCCCCTTGAAGACCCAAGAGACCCAGTACTTC. It specifies CASSPLKTQETQYF.

The chain carries TRBV9 and TRBJ2-2; D is possibly TRBD1 (5 bases). The ends were cut back, 5 bases at V and 6 bases at J, with 17 bases in the middle. The germline CDR1 and CDR2 sequences are SGDLS and YYNGEE. The CDR3 has 15 amino acids. CDR3 sequence (DNA): TGTGCCAGCAGTGTCATACCTCAGGGCCCCGGGGAGCTGTTTTTT. Residues: CASSVIPQGPGELFF.

This clone ranks as large. The chain carries TRBV19 and TRBJ2-7, with 8 bases fitting TRBD1. Germline CDR1 and CDR2: LNHDA and SQIVND (reference sequence). The CDR3 totals 13 residues. The trim removed 3 bases at V and 7 bases at J, leaving 5 bases unmatched. CDR3: CASSIRGPKEQYF. In nucleotides, the CDR3 is TGTGCCAGTAGTATCAGGGGGCCAAAGGAGCAGTACTTC.

Relative to its sample, this clone is large (0.1 to 1%). The chain has TRBV9 and TRBJ2-7; the match to TRBD2 covers 10 bases. This CDR3 comprises 15 residues. Losses at the gene ends were 0 bases for V and 2 bases for J; bases not matched to a gene: 2. CDR1 and CDR2 (germline): SGDLS, YYNGEE. The DNA for the CDR3 is TGTGCCAGCAGCGTAGCTAGCGGGAGAACCTACGAGCAGTACTTC. Its translation: CASSVASGRTYEQYF.

The V and J genes are TRBV19 and TRBJ1-1; D not certain. Germline values: CDR1 LNHDA, CDR2 SQIVND (reference sequence). Trimming took 2 bases from V and 1 from J, leaving 5 bases between them. The CDR3 covers 13 residues. CDR3 coding DNA: TGTGCCAGTAGTATAACAGAGAACACTGAAGCTTTCTTT. Translated, it gives CASSITENTEAFF.

The chain uses TRBV12-5 and TRBJ2-7, with a tentative D call TRBD2 (6 bases). The germline V and J ends were trimmed by 2 bases and 3 bases, with 20 bases remaining between them. Germline V gene lookup returns CDR1 LGHNT and CDR2 FRNRAP. The length of the CDR3 is 17 residues. The CDR3 spells CASGLLTTSGLSYEQYF. The CDR3 DNA reads as TGTGCTAGTGGTTTGCTAACCACGTCGGGACTTAGCTACGAGCAGTACTTC.

The V gene is TRBV6-8, the J gene TRBJ2-7; no clear D gene. This CDR3 comprises 13 residues. The V gene's germline CDR1 is MNHGY and CDR2 SAAAGT. The V end was cut by 4 bases, the J end by 2 bases, with 9 bases between. The DNA of the CDR3 is TGTGCCAGCAGTTTGGGCTCCCCCTACGAGCAGTACTTC. As protein: CASSLGSPYEQYF.